The clone carrying this TCR beta chain was picked up one time. The identical CDR3 is also encoded by other nucleotide sequences in the sample. The data belong to a study of blood T cell repertoires in COVID-19. The CDR3 is 13 amino acids. The V and J ends lost 5 bases and 4 bases respectively, with 9 bases between them. The age range of participants was 18 to 89 years, with residence in about two dozen US areas. Which cohort a participant joined came from the clinical history participants gave. Two negative PCRs, clearance, or symptom resolution had been documented for recovered Cohort 3 donors. The authors' processing: Researchers report that nucleated cell counts were estimated from reference gene primer amplification. Assay used: immunoSEQ multiplex PCR; TCRdb lists only in-frame clones, some missing. That table furnishes V, J and clone size, whereas the DNA furnished D and trimming. This repertoire shows fewer than 400,000 clones, 75% to 90% found once; its top ten account for under 2.5%.

V gene TRBV12-3 or TRBV12-4 combines with J gene TRBJ1-5; tentatively, D is TRBD1 (5 bases). The sequencing sample was made of PBMCs or T cells enriched from blood (not recorded which). This TCR was sampled from a man aged 30 to 39 who had recovered from COVID-19. The CDR3 loop reads CASSLQGNQPQHF. The CDR3 bases are TGTGCCAGCAGTCTCCAGGGAAATCAGCCCCAGCATTTT.